The TCR beta chain under discussion was sequenced for a study of neurological immune-mediated disorders (dated by TCRdb to between 2018 and 2021). About the full investigation: The study compared peripheral blood TCR-beta repertoires of HTLV-I-associated myelopathy (HAM/TSP) patients, multiple sclerosis patients and healthy controls using UMI-based sequencing. Alongside PBMC samples, the set of around 99 TCR-beta libraries contained longitudinal samples, technical triplicates, and paired CD4+ and CD8+ T-cell subsets that had been sorted. The cohort was made up of approximately 65 subjects, consisting of roughly 15 HAM/TSP patients, around 35 multiple sclerosis patients and 20 healthy controls.

The healthy controls were volunteers from blood banks in Maryland, USA. Unsorted PBMC libraries were generated from 2 million PBMCs stored in RNAlater at -80 °C until RNA extraction. Peripheral blood underwent Ficoll-Hypaque density gradient centrifugation to isolate PBMCs, which were then cryopreserved in liquid nitrogen. cDNA was synthesized by template-switch 5'RACE using a primer carrying a 10-nucleotide random unique molecular identifier by which each TCR transcript was tagged. Each sequencing run produced over 180 million TCR-beta sequences covering 15-18 subjects. The RNeasy kit was used to extract total RNA. The KAPA Real-time Library Amplification kit was used to amplify TCR-beta VDJ regions with primers targeting the TCR constant region and the 5'RACE anchor. A first PCR added sample indexes and Illumina adaptors, after which a second PCR increased the library yield. The roughly 650 bp TCR product was size-selected on a 2% E-gel SizeSelection system after Ampure bead purification. Before pooling, library quality was checked on a Bioanalyzer, concentration was measured with Qubit, and libraries were quantified with the Kapa Library Quantification kit. An Illumina HiSeq 2500 was used to sequence the libraries paired-end at 2 x 150 bp. To increase sequence diversity, about 25-30% phiX was spiked into each library pool. The authors processed their data as follows. Quality-filtered reads were processed with the UMI-based MiGEC pipeline, which removed over 80% of raw TCR sequences during error correction. VDJ genes were aligned to IMGT germline references, and each clonotype was defined by a unique CDR3 amino acid sequence together with V-J genes. Clonal expansion, Shannon diversity and CDR3 relatedness (CalcPairwiseDistances, ClusterSamples) were evaluated with VDJtools, and phylogenetic trees were built with CLCbio workbench. A clone was classed as expanded if it had 8 or more unique UMIs, a cutoff based on coefficient-of-variation modelling across technical triplicates. Clones were called with MiXCR by TCRdb after fastp trimmed the public reads at Q25, and only in-frame beta chains were retained. Each CDR3 protein appears once, grouped with its most common genes and DNA. It is TCRdb's table, rather than the study itself, that gives the V and J calls and clone size. Here the sample has 65,000 to 90,000 distinct CDR3 sequences; 10% to 13% occur a single time. Of the sample, about 1.8% is held by the ten largest clones.

Including the terminal cysteine and phenylalanine, the CDR3 comprises 16 residues. CDR3 DNA only is kept here, 48 bases in frame from base 1. V sheds 1 base and J sheds 3 bases, leaving 13 bases between their ends. CDR1 LGHNA and CDR2 YNFKEQ are derived from the germline V gene. In its sample, this clonotype was seen many times. Its target antigen remains unknown. Base qualities are not recorded, but no much larger clone differs from it by a single base. What the study reported, not specific to this receptor: The highest TCR clonal expansion was observed in HAM/TSP patients, whereas the lowest was observed in MS patients, even when compared with healthy controls. Expanded clones from different subjects shared no identical CDR3 amino acid sequences, which suggests that TCR-beta repertoires were private in all groups.

This TCR came from a man aged 35 to 55 in good health. The chain uses TRBV4-2 and TRBJ1-3; perhaps TRBD1 is the D gene, with 5 bases matching. Source material: PBMCs. The DNA reads as follows: TGTGCCAGCAGCCAAGTAATGGGGCAATTTGGAAACACCATATATTTT. Its translation is CASSQVMGQFGNTIYF.